The 25 T cell receptor beta chains reported below all come from one sample, sequenced in a study of neurological immune-mediated disorders. From the 5' RACE reads, TCRdb called clonotypes with MiXCR, one entry per CDR3 protein. The sample lists 80,000 to 85,000 distinct CDR3 sequences; 2.5% to 3% were seen once. Sequenced material: PBMCs. These receptors were taken from a woman aged 30 to 39 with multiple sclerosis.

At least ten counts were recorded for this clonotype. The chain combines TRBV24-1 with TRBJ2-7, with D possibly being TRBD1 or TRBD2 (5 bases each). The germline V and J ends were trimmed by 5 bases and 5 bases, with 12 bases remaining between them. The CDR3 extends over 13 amino acids. The germline gives CDR1 KGHDR, CDR2 SFDVKD. The CDR3 spells CATSVAGTNEQYF. DNA of the CDR3: TGTGCCACCAGTGTCGCCGGGACCAACGAGCAGTACTTC.

This clonotype was seen at least ten times. The J gene is TRBJ1-5, the V gene TRBV12-3 or TRBV12-4, with D maybe TRBD1 (6 bases). Trimming stripped 5 bases from V and 0 bases from J, with 14 bases between. This CDR3 is 16 amino acids long. The CDR3 spells CASSLHGQYSNQPQHF. DNA for the CDR3: TGTGCCAGCAGTCTCCATGGACAGTATAGCAATCAGCCCCAGCATTTT.

This clonotype was seen ten or more times. This chain uses TRBV27 with TRBJ2-3; no clear D gene. This CDR3 is 12 amino acids long. From germline, CDR1 is MNHEY and CDR2 SMNVEV (reference sequence). V was shortened by 7 bases and J by 1 base, with 6 bases between the two germline ends. The CDR3 DNA is TGTGCCAGCAAGGGCCGCACAGATACGCAGTATTTT. Protein product: CASKGRTDTQYF.

This clonotype occurred many times. The rearrangement links TRBV5-5 to TRBJ2-7; D is possibly TRBD2 (6 bases). The germline gives CDR1 SGHKS, CDR2 YYEKEE (reference sequence). The length of the CDR3 is 15 residues. Trimming removed 1 base from V and 2 bases from J, with 13 bases in between. CDR3 loop: CASSLMPGSTYEQYF. DNA of the CDR3: TGTGCCAGCAGCTTGATGCCCGGGAGCACCTACGAGCAGTACTTC.

This clonotype was seen at least ten times. V usage is TRBV5-4 and J usage is TRBJ1-1; D unclear. The CDR3 length is 15 residues. The V and J ends lost 0 bases and 2 bases respectively, with 11 bases between them. Germline loops: CDR1 SGHNT, CDR2 YYREEE (reference sequence). The CDR3 DNA reads TGTGCCAGCAGCTTGGGTATCGGGCCTAACACTGAAGCTTTCTTT. This gives the protein CASSLGIGPNTEAFF.

This clonotype has at least ten counts. The CDR3 protein is CASSYSAVSSGSRYNEQFF. DNA of the CDR3: TGTGCCAGCAGTTACTCTGCTGTATCTAGCGGGAGCCGATACAATGAGCAGTTCTTC. The chain has TRBV6-5 and TRBJ2-1, with 10 bases lining up with TRBD2. Unmatched junction bases numbered 12, after V lost 0 bases and J lost 4 bases. CDR3 length: 19 amino acids. Germline V CDR1 and CDR2: MNHEY, SVGAGI.

This clonotype was recorded many times. This chain uses TRBV25-1 with TRBJ2-3, with D unresolved. Germline V gene sequence: CDR1 MGHDK, CDR2 SYGVNS. The CDR3 extends over 15 amino acids. V lost 1 base to trimming and J lost 1 base, with 9 bases between them. As DNA, the CDR3 is TGTGCCAGCAGTGAATCGACGGTACGCACAGATACGCAGTATTTT. Translated: CASSESTVRTDTQYF. Together with reference TRBV25-1 and TRBJ2-3, the CDR3 gives the full variable domain: EADIYQTPRYLVIGTGKKITLECSQTMGHDKMYWYQQDPGMELHLIHYSYGVNSTEKGDLSSESTVSRIRTEHFPLTLESARPSHTSQYLCASSESTVRTDTQYFGPGTRLTVL.

This clonotype was seen ten or more times. This chain uses TRBV5-1 with TRBJ2-3; tentative D call: TRBD2 (5 bases). Germline assignment: CDR1 SGHRS and CDR2 YFSETQ. V gave up 6 bases and J gave up 1 base, with 9 bases separating them. This CDR3 spans 13 amino acids. CDR3 amino acids: CASTGGRTDTQYF. The DNA for the CDR3 is TGCGCCAGCACTGGCGGGCGCACAGATACGCAGTATTTT.

The table lists this clonotype with many counts. This sequence joins TRBV12-3 or TRBV12-4 and TRBJ2-1; 10 bases agree with TRBD1. V lost 5 bases, J lost 9 bases, and 4 bases stayed unmatched. This CDR3 contains 13 residues. The CDR3 region is CASSTTGGGEQFF. CDR3 bases: TGTGCCAGCAGTACGACAGGGGGCGGTGAGCAGTTCTTC.

There are many counts of this clonotype. This chain connects TRBV12-3 or TRBV12-4 to TRBJ2-3; the match to TRBD1 covers 8 bases. This CDR3 is built from 15 residues. With V trimmed by 1 base and J by 4 bases, 4 bases remained unmatched. The CDR3 region is CASSLGTGPADTQYF. The CDR3 nucleotides read TGTGCCAGCAGTTTAGGGACAGGGCCCGCAGATACGCAGTATTTT.

This clonotype was seen repeatedly, ten times or more. V gene TRBV2 combines with J gene TRBJ2-3; D is ambiguous. Germline V gene data show CDR1 as SNHLY and CDR2 as FYNNEI. The CDR3 covers 11 residues. Trimming cost V 7 bases and J 7 bases, with 9 bases left between them. CDR3 coding DNA: TGTGCCAGCATGAATCTCAATACGCAGTATTTT. Translating gives CASMNLNTQYF.

There are many counts of this clonotype. The chain has TRBV5-1 and TRBJ1-1; TRBD1 might be the D (6 bases). V was shortened by 4 bases and J by 2 bases, with 12 bases between the two germline ends. Per the germline V gene, CDR1 is SGHRS and CDR2 is YFSETQ. This CDR3 has 14 amino acids. CDR3 DNA sequence: TGCGCCAGCAGCCCTTCGGGGGCAAACACTGAAGCTTTCTTT. Its translation: CASSPSGANTEAFF.

This clonotype was detected many times. The rearrangement uses TRBV21-1 and TRBJ2-7. TRBV21-1 is tagged as a pseudogene. This CDR3 region has 12 residues. CDR3 loop: CASSNGMNEQYF. In DNA, the CDR3 is TGTGCCAGCAGCAATGGGATGAACGAGCAGTACTTC.

This clonotype was observed at least ten times. This chain uses TRBV12-3 or TRBV12-4 with TRBJ2-2; tentatively, D is TRBD1 (6 bases). The V end was cut by 1 base, the J end by 7 bases, with 10 bases between. This CDR3 spans 14 amino acids. CDR3 coding DNA: TGTGCCAGCAGTTTAGGACAGGATGGCGGGGAGCTGTTTTTT. Translated, it gives CASSLGQDGGELFF.

This clonotype was counted at least ten times. V usage is TRBV20-1 and J usage is TRBJ1-2; tentative D call: TRBD1 (6 bases). The CDR3 is 13 residues long. V was cut by 0 bases and J by 5 bases, with 10 bases left in between. The germline gives CDR1 DFQATT, CDR2 SNEGSKA (reference sequence). The CDR3 coding sequence is TGCAGTGCTAGAGATCCGGGGGCGTATGGCTACACCTTC. Protein product: CSARDPGAYGYTF.

This clonotype was seen repeatedly, ten times or more. The CDR3 coding sequence is TGTGCCAGCAGCCAAGATCCCGGGCCCACCTCGAAGACCCAGTACTTC. Amino acid sequence: CASSQDPGPTSKTQYF. This sequence joins TRBV3-1 and TRBJ2-5; D gene uncertain. Per the germline V gene, CDR1 is LGHDT and CDR2 is YNNKEL (reference sequence). The CDR3 extends over 16 amino acids. The V gene lost 0 bases and the J gene lost 6 bases, with 17 bases spanning the gap.

At least ten counts were recorded for this clonotype. CDR3 nucleotide sequence: TGCAGTGCTGTTCCGGACAGAAACTATGGCTACACCTTC. It codes for CSAVPDRNYGYTF. This chain uses TRBV20-1 with TRBJ1-2; D is possibly TRBD1 (6 bases). The CDR3 totals 13 residues. Trimming stripped 5 bases from V and 2 bases from J, with 12 bases between. Germline values: CDR1 DFQATT, CDR2 SNEGSKA (reference sequence).

This clonotype was seen ten or more times. The V gene is TRBV5-6, the J gene TRBJ2-1; D ambiguous. V lost 2 bases, J lost 10 bases, and 7 bases lay in between. CDR1 and CDR2 (germline): SGHDT, YYEEEE. This CDR3 spans 11 amino acids. CDR3 coding DNA: TGTGCCAGCAGCTTTCTAGGGGAGCAGTTCTTC. Translating gives CASSFLGEQFF.

This clonotype showed up just a few times. It may be a read error: a sequence one base away is much more abundant. As DNA, the CDR3 is TGCAGTGCTAGAGCCAGCGGGAGCTACTACAATGAGCAGTTCTTC. Translating it yields CSARASGSYYNEQFF. The rearrangement links TRBV20-1 to TRBJ2-1; 8 nucleotides agree with TRBD2. Per the germline V gene, CDR1 is DFQATT and CDR2 is SNEGSKA (reference sequence). The CDR3 sequence is 15 residues long. V shed 1 base and J 3 bases; nucleotides not matched to a gene: 5.

Ten or more counts support this clonotype. The V gene is TRBV12-3 or TRBV12-4, the J gene TRBJ1-2; D is possibly TRBD1 (6 bases). V lost 3 bases and J lost 7, with 18 bases in between. This CDR3 region has 15 residues. In DNA, the CDR3 is TGTGCCAGCAGTTTGGCAGGGGTCGAGAGGGGTGGCTACACCTTC. Translating gives CASSLAGVERGGYTF.

This clonotype has a count of ten or more. In DNA form, the CDR3 reads TGTGCCAGCAGTGACCAGCGGGAGGCCTTAGGTACGCAGTATTTT. This translates into CASSDQREALGTQYF. The chain employs TRBV2 and TRBJ2-3; 9 positions match TRBD2. The CDR3 has 15 residues. With 3 bases clipped from V and 8 bases from J, the junction kept 9 bases outside the gene matches. Per the germline V gene, CDR1 is SNHLY and CDR2 is FYNNEI.

This clonotype was counted ten times or more. This rearrangement joins TRBV5-1 to TRBJ2-2; the match to TRBD2 covers 8 bases. The CDR3 runs 17 residues. V gave up 4 bases and J gave up 4 bases; unmatched junction bases: 12. The germline gives CDR1 SGHRS, CDR2 YFSETQ. CDR3 DNA: TGCGCCAGCAGCCTGGCGGCAACTAGCGGCCTCACCGGGGAGCTGTTTTTT. Protein: CASSLAATSGLTGELFF.

There are many counts of this clonotype. The gene calls are TRBV14 and TRBJ2-3; TRBD2 agrees at 8 bases. Germline CDR1 SGHDN, CDR2 FVKESK. Trimming removed 0 bases from V and 2 bases from J; junction bases left unmatched: 4. The CDR3 totals 16 residues. The CDR3 nucleotides read TGTGCCAGCAGCCAAGACGGCGGGGGGTCCACAGATACGCAGTATTTT. This encodes CASSQDGGGSTDTQYF.

This clonotype was counted at least ten times. This chain joins TRBV18 and TRBJ2-1; a weak D match, TRBD2 (6 bases). The CDR3 consists of 16 residues. Trimming pared 3 bases from V and 5 bases from J, leaving 17 bases between. CDR1 and CDR2 (germline): KGHSH, LQKENI. CDR3 protein: CASSPAGTLTHNEQFF. CDR3 coding DNA: TGTGCCAGCTCACCTGCGGGGACTCTGACACACAATGAGCAGTTCTTC. The full variable domain, rest sourced from reference TRBV18 and TRBJ2-1, is NAGVMQNPRHLVRRRGQEARLRCSPMKGHSHVYWYRQLPEEGLKFMVYLQKENIIDESGMPKERFSAEFPKEGPSILRIQQVVRGDSAAYFCASSPAGTLTHNEQFFGPGTRLTVL.

This clonotype was picked up many times. The J gene is TRBJ2-7, the V gene TRBV7-2; D gene uncertain. Per the germline V gene, CDR1 is SGHTA and CDR2 is FQGNSA. Deletions cut 4 bases from V and 4 bases from J, with 14 bases between. The CDR3 is made up of 14 amino acids. Written as DNA, the CDR3 is TGTGCCAGCAGCTCGCTAGGAGAGCTGTACGAGCAGTACTTC. Translation gives CASSSLGELYEQYF. Full variable domain (outside the CDR3, taken from reference TRBV7-2 and TRBJ2-7): GAGVSQSPSNKVTEKGKDVELRCDPISGHTALYWYRQSLGQGLEFLIYFQGNSAPDKSGLPSDRFSAERTGGSVSTLTIQRTQQEDSAVYLCASSSLGELYEQYFGPGTRLTVT.